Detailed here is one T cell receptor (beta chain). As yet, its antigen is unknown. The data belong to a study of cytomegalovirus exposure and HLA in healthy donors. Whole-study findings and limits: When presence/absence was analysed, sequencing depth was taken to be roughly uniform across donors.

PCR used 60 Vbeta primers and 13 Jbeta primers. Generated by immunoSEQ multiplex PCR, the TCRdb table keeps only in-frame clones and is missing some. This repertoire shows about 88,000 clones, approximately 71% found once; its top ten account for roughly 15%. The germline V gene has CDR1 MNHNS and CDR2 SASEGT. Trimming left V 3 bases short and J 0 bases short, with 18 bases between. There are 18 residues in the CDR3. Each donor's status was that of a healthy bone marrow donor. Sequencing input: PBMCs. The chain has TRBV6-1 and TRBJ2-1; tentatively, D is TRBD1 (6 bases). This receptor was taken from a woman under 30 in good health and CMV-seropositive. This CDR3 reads CASSDQGSEKASYNEQFF. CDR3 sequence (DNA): TGTGCCAGCAGTGACCAGGGGTCAGAGAAAGCCTCCTACAATGAGCAGTTCTTC.